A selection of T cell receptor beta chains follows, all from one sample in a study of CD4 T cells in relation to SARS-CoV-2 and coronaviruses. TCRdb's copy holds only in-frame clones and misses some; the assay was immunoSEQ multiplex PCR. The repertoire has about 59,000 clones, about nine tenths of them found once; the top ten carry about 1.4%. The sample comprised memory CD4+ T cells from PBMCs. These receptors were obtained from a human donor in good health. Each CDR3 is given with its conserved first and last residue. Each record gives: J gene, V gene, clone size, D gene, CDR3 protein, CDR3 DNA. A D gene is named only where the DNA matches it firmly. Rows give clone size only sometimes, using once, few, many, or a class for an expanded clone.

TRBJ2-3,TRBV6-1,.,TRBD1,CASSGMTGGVGTDTQYF,TGTGCCAGCAGTGGAATGACAGGGGGCGTTGGCACAGATACGCAGTATTTT
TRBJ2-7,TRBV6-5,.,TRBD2,CASRGTSGNRGEQYF,TGTGCCAGCAGGGGGACTAGCGGGAATAGGGGCGAGCAGTACTTC
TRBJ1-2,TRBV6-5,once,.,CASSYDGVGNYGYTF,TGTGCCAGCAGTTACGACGGGGTAGGAAACTATGGCTACACCTTC
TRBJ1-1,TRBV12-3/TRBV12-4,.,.,CASSLEGSGSFF,TGTGCCAGCAGTTTAGAAGGCAGCGGATCTTTCTTT
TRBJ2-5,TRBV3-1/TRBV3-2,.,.,CASRRAKGGQETQYF,TGTGCCAGCAGACGCGCAAAGGGGGGACAAGAGACCCAGTACTTC
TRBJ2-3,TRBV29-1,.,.,CSVGGGLGADTQYF,TGCAGCGTTGGAGGGGGGCTCGGGGCAGATACGCAGTATTTT
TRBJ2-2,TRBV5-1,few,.,CASSANSGTGELFF,TGCGCCAGCAGCGCAAATAGCGGAACCGGGGAGCTGTTTTTT
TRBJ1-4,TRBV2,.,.,CASSSGSANEKLFF,TGTGCCAGCAGTTCAGGGTCAGCTAATGAAAAACTGTTTTTT
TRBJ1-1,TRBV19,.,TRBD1,CASSVRTGGTGTEAFF,TGTGCCAGTAGTGTCCGGACAGGAGGAACAGGCACTGAAGCTTTCTTT
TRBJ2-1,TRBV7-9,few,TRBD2,CASSLMAGDYNEQFF,TGTGCCAGCAGCTTAATGGCGGGAGACTACAATGAGCAGTTCTTC
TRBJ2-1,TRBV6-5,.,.,CASSYQSAGAFNEQFF,TGTGCCAGCAGTTACCAGTCGGCGGGGGCCTTTAATGAGCAGTTCTTC
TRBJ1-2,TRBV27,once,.,CASSLLAGTYGYTF,TGTGCCAGCAGTTTATTAGCGGGAACCTATGGCTACACCTTC
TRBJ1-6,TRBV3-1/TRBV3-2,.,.,CASSQFLGSNSPLHF,TGTGCCAGCAGCCAATTCCTCGGCAGTAATTCACCCCTCCACTTT
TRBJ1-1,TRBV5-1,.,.,CASSLSLNTEAFF,TGCGCCAGCAGCTTAAGTCTGAACACTGAAGCTTTCTTT
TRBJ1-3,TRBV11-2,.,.,CASRITAGPGNTIYF,TGTGCCAGCAGGATCACTGCGGGGCCTGGAAACACCATATATTTT
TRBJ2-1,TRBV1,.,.,CTSILNRNSGGGYNEQFF,TGCACCAGCATCCTAAATCGAAATAGCGGGGGGGGGTACAATGAGCAGTTCTTC
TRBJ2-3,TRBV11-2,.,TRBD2,CASSLGGSTDTQYF,TGTGCCAGCAGCTTAGGCGGGAGTACAGATACGCAGTATTTT
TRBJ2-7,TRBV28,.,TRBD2,CASRQTLAGSYEQYF,TGTGCCAGCAGGCAAACTTTAGCGGGATCCTACGAGCAGTACTTC
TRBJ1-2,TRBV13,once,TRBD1,CASSLLFGQGALGYGYTF,TGTGCCAGCAGCTTACTCTTCGGGCAGGGGGCGCTTGGCTATGGCTACACCTTC
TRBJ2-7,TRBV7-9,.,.,CASSPKLVSYEQYF,TGTGCCAGCAGCCCCAAGCTGGTCTCCTACGAGCAGTACTTC
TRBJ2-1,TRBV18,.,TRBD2,CASSLRGGRGYEQFF,TGTGCCAGCTCACTACGTGGCGGGAGAGGGTATGAGCAGTTCTTC
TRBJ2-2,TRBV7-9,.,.,CASSGRSNTGELFF,TGTGCCAGCAGCGGACGATCGAACACCGGGGAGCTGTTTTTT
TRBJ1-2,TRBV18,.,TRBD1,CASSPPKGAFSNYGYTF,TGTGCCAGCTCACCACCTAAGGGGGCCTTCAGCAACTATGGCTACACCTTC
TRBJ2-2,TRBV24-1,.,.,CATSGRGANTGELFF,TGTGCCACCAGTGGGAGAGGGGCGAACACCGGGGAGCTGTTTTTT
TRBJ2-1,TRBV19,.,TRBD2,CASSIFGASGRINEQFF,TGTGCCAGTAGTATTTTCGGGGCTAGCGGGAGGATTAATGAGCAGTTCTTC
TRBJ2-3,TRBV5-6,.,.,CASSFSSTDTQYF,TGTGCCAGCAGCTTTTCTAGCACAGATACGCAGTATTTT
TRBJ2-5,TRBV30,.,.,CAWSVRQQLEYF,TGTGCCTGGAGTGTACGTCAGCAGCTAGAGTACTTC
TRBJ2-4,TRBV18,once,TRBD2,CASSPRTSKEDIQYF,TGTGCCAGCTCGCCCCGGACTAGCAAGGAGGACATTCAGTACTTC
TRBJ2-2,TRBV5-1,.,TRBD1,CASSFQGAGTGELFF,TGCGCCAGCAGCTTTCAGGGGGCTGGGACCGGGGAGCTGTTTTTT
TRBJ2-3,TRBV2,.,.,CASSEGQSTQYF,TGTGCCAGCAGTGAGGGCCAGAGCACGCAGTATTTT
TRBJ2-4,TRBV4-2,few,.,CASSQDPTGLYLAKNIQYF,TGTGCCAGCAGCCAAGATCCGACTGGATTATACCTAGCCAAAAACATTCAGTACTTC
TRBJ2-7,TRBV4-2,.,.,CASSPGIGGNEQYF,TGTGCCAGCAGCCCCGGGATCGGGGGAAACGAGCAGTACTTC
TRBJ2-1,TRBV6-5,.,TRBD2,CASLEAGGPRPEQFF,TGTGCCAGCCTAGAAGCGGGAGGGCCGAGGCCCGAGCAGTTCTTC
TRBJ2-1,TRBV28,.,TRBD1,CASSRVRTGGQFF,TGTGCCAGCAGTCGAGTCAGGACAGGGGGGCAGTTCTTC
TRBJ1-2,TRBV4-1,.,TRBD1,CASSQDNAGGAYGYTF,TGCGCCAGCAGCCAAGATAACGCAGGGGGCGCCTATGGCTACACCTTC
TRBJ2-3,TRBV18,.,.,CASSPLDGGGGTDTQYF,TGTGCCAGCTCACCACTTGATGGGGGAGGAGGCACAGATACGCAGTATTTT
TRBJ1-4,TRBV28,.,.,CASSTSGRFPGEKLFF,TGTGCCAGCAGTACCTCGGGACGATTCCCGGGGGAAAAACTGTTTTTT
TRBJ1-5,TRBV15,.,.,CATSRDKNLVWPQHF,TGTGCCACCAGCAGAGATAAAAATCTGGTGTGGCCCCAGCATTTT
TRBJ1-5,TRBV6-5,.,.,CASRGGPGGNQPQHF,TGTGCCAGCAGGGGGGGACCCGGGGGCAATCAGCCCCAGCATTTT
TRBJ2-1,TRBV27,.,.,CASSLRATTIHNEQFF,TGTGCCAGCAGTTTAAGGGCTACCACTATCCACAATGAGCAGTTCTTC
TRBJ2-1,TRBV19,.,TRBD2,CASSIRTLAEYNEQFF,TGTGCCAGTAGTATTCGGACACTAGCGGAATACAATGAGCAGTTCTTC
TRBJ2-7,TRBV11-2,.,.,CASSERTAYEQYF,TGTGCCAGCAGCGAACGGACAGCCTACGAGCAGTACTTC
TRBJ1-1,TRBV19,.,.,CASRTGTINTEAFF,TGTGCCAGTAGGACCGGGACAATAAACACTGAAGCTTTCTTT
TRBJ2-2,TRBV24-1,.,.,CATSDLHQSGELFF,TGTGCCACCAGTGATTTGCACCAAAGCGGGGAGCTGTTTTTT
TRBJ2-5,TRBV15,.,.,CATSRGQLPQETQYF,TGTGCCACCAGCAGAGGACAGCTGCCACAAGAGACCCAGTACTTC
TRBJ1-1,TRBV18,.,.,CASSQGIDDEAFF,TGTGCCAGCTCACAGGGGATTGATGATGAAGCTTTCTTT
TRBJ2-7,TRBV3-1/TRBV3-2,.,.,CASSQASYEQYF,TGTGCCAGCAGCCAAGCTAGCTACGAGCAGTACTTC
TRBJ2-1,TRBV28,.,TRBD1,CASSDRDSSYNEQFF,TGTGCCAGCAGTGACCGGGACAGCTCCTACAATGAGCAGTTCTTC
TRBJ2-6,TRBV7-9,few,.,CASSRYRARSGANVLTF,TGTGCCAGCAGCCGCTACAGGGCCCGCTCTGGGGCCAACGTCCTGACTTTC
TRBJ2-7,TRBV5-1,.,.,CASRENLKYEQYF,TGCGCCAGCAGGGAGAACCTAAAATACGAGCAGTACTTC
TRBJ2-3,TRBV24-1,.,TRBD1,CATSGTGYVDTQYF,TGTGCCACCAGTGGGACAGGCTACGTAGATACGCAGTATTTT
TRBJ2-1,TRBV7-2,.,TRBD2,CASRTGLAGARNEQFF,TGTGCCAGCAGAACGGGACTAGCGGGAGCGCGCAATGAGCAGTTCTTC
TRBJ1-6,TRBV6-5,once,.,CATQLEGSKNSPLHF,TGTGCCACCCAGCTGGAAGGCAGCAAGAATTCACCCCTCCACTTT
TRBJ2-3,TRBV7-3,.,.,CASSPTRAGRDTQYF,TGTGCCAGCAGCCCAACGAGGGCGGGGCGGGATACGCAGTATTTT
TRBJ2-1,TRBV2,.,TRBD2,CASTEQIVASGRAVYNEQFF,TGTGCCAGCACCGAACAGATAGTGGCTAGCGGGAGGGCGGTCTACAATGAGCAGTTCTTC
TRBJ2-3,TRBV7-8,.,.,CASSPTQIGITDTQYF,TGTGCCAGCAGCCCTACCCAAATCGGTATCACAGATACGCAGTATTTT